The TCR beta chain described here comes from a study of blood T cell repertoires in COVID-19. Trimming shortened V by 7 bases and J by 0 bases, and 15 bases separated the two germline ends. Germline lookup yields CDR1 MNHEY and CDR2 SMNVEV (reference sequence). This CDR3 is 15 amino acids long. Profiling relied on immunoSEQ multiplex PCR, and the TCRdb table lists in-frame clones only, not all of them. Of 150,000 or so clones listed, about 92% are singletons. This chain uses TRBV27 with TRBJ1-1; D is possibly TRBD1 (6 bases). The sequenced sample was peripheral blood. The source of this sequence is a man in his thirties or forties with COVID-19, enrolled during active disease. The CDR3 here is CASTKNRDLNTEAFF. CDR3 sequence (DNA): TGTGCCAGCACCAAAAACAGGGATTTGAACACTGAAGCTTTCTTT.